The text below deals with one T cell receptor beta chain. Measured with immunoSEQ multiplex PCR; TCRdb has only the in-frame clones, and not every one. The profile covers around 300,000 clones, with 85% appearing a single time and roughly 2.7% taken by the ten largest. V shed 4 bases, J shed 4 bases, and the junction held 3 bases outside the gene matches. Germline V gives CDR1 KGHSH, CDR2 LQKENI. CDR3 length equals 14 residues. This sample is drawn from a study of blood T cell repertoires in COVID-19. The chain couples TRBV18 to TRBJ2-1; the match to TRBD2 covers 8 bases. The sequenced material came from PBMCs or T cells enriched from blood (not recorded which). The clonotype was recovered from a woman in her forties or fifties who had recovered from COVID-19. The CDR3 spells CASSRSGEYNEQFF. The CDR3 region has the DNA TGTGCCAGCTCACGTAGCGGGGAATACAATGAGCAGTTCTTC.